This passage covers 10 T cell receptor beta chains from one sample sequenced in a study of early stage breast cancer tumors. TCRdb's copy holds only in-frame clones and misses some; the assay was immunoSEQ multiplex PCR. Found here are tens of thousands of clones, 85% to 95% of them singletons; the top ten hold 5%. Sequencing was performed on blood. The receptors stem from a person in their 70s with breast cancer.

The chain employs TRBV18 and TRBJ1-3; 7 positions match TRBD1. Germline-derived CDR1 and CDR2 are KGHSH and LQKENI. Trimming at V came to 3 bases and at J to 0 bases, leaving 5 bases not matched to a gene. CDR3 size: 16 residues. The CDR3 here is CASSPSTGSSGNTIYF. In nucleotides, the CDR3 is TGTGCCAGCTCACCTTCGACAGGGAGCTCTGGAAACACCATATATTTT.

This sequence joins TRBV5-4 and TRBJ1-1; D is perhaps TRBD1 (6 bases). CDR3 length: 14 residues. Trimming stripped 4 bases from V and 6 bases from J, with 16 bases between. CDR1 and CDR2 from the germline V gene are SGHNT and YYREEE (reference sequence). CDR3 loop: CASSQGGGVAEAFF. The CDR3 DNA sequence: TGTGCCAGCAGCCAGGGAGGGGGGGTGGCTGAAGCTTTCTTT.

The J gene is TRBJ2-1, the V gene TRBV4-2, with 13 nucleotides matching TRBD2. Germline CDR1 and CDR2: LGHNA and YNFKEQ. Losses at the gene ends were 0 bases for V and 8 bases for J; bases not matched to a gene: 4. The CDR3 has 16 residues. Written as DNA, the CDR3 is TGTGCCAGCAGCCAAGAAGGGACTAGCGGGGCCTATGAGCAGTTCTTC. It translates to CASSQEGTSGAYEQFF.

This sequence joins TRBV7-9 and TRBJ2-1, with unresolved D. The CDR3 totals 12 residues. The V end was cut by 1 base, the J end by 14 bases, with 12 bases between. In germline, CDR1 is SEHNR, CDR2 FQNEAQ (reference sequence). CDR3 protein: CASSLVSSLKFF. CDR3 DNA sequence: TGTGCCAGCAGCTTAGTTTCTAGTTTAAAGTTCTTC.

The V gene is TRBV5-4, the J gene TRBJ1-1; weak D call: TRBD1 (5 bases). There are 14 residues in the CDR3. The germline V gene has CDR1 SGHNT and CDR2 YYREEE (reference sequence). Between the trimmed V and J ends, which lost 0 bases and 5 bases, there was a span of 11 bases. The chain's CDR3 is CASSLGGQGTEAFF. The CDR3 nucleotides are TGTGCCAGCAGCTTGGGGGGTCAGGGAACTGAAGCTTTCTTT.

This chain joins TRBV7-8 and TRBJ2-2, with a possible D match to TRBD1 (5 bases). Germline CDR1 SGHVS, CDR2 FQNEAQ. The V and J ends lost 6 bases and 3 bases respectively, with 8 bases between them. The CDR3 is 13 amino acids. CDR3 nucleotides: TGTGCCAGCAGTCCAGGGTACACCGGGGAGCTGTTTTTT. As protein: CASSPGYTGELFF.

The rearrangement links TRBV5-1 to TRBJ2-7, with TRBD2 matching 11 bases. The CDR3 has 13 residues. Per germline, CDR1 SGHRS and CDR2 YFSETQ. After removal of 6 bases from V and 3 bases from J, the junction contained 2 bases not matched to a gene. The CDR3 protein is CASTTSGSYEQYF. The DNA for the CDR3 is TGCGCCAGCACCACTAGCGGGAGCTACGAGCAGTACTTC.

The rearrangement uses TRBV10-3 and TRBJ2-7, with 7 positions matching TRBD1. Germline V gene lookup returns CDR1 ENHRY and CDR2 SYGVKD. The CDR3 consists of 15 residues. The trim removed 4 bases at V and 3 bases at J, leaving 9 bases unmatched. The CDR3 reads CAISAGVRDSYEQYF. In DNA, the CDR3 is TGTGCCATCAGTGCCGGAGTCCGGGACAGCTACGAGCAGTACTTC.

J is TRBJ2-3 and V is TRBV9; the D is unclear. Between the trimmed V and J ends, which lost 6 bases and 5 bases, there was a span of 10 bases. The CDR3 is 12 residues long. In germline, CDR1 is SGDLS, CDR2 YYNGEE. Here the CDR3 DNA reads TGTGCCAGCACTCCTGTCCTAGATACGCAGTATTTT. Encoded protein: CASTPVLDTQYF.

This chain links TRBV2 with TRBJ1-1; 10 bases line up with TRBD1. Germline lookup yields CDR1 SNHLY and CDR2 FYNNEI. CDR3 length equals 14 residues. The trim removed 3 bases at V and 7 bases at J, leaving 5 bases unmatched. The CDR3 reads CASSDDRGPVEAFF. DNA for the CDR3: TGTGCCAGCAGTGACGACAGGGGGCCTGTTGAAGCTTTCTTT.